The clone carrying this T cell receptor beta chain was counted only a few times. Its antigen is undetermined. Unique molecular identifiers were present on the cDNA, which also gained a universal primer site by template switching. TCRdb re-called the 5' RACE reads with MiXCR, one entry per CDR3 protein. Among around 470,000 distinct CDR3 sequences listed, 14% were seen once. The CDR3 sequence is 15 residues long. V lost 6 bases to trimming and J lost 6 bases; unmatched junction nucleotides: 8. These data are taken from a study of identical twins. The study, taken as a whole, reports: Monozygotic twins shared more out-of-frame TCR alpha than recombination models predicted. Its conclusions, products of cross-sectional statistical analysis, did not come from following the same donors. Twins' excess sharing was less marked for out-of-frame beta sequences.

In addition, the sample was reused for a study of yellow fever vaccine responses in identical twins.

This TCR was recovered from a woman in her late teens or twenties in good health. Sequenced material: CD4+ T cells sorted from blood. J is TRBJ1-5 and V is TRBV12-3 or TRBV12-4, with 10 bases matching TRBD1. The CDR3 region has the DNA TGTGCCAGCAGCTCCGACAGGGGGCAGGGTCAGCCCCAGCATTTT. This encodes CASSSDRGQGQPQHF.